This T cell receptor (beta chain) was obtained from a study of blood T cell repertoires in COVID-19. Study-level background: The United States, Italy and Spain were the sources of the acute and convalescent COVID-19 samples. PBMCs, B-cell-depleted T cells, or T cells were the source of the cDNA or gDNA that made up the material.

Methods used by the authors: Amplifying reference gene primers gave estimates of nucleated cell counts. Libraries were prepared by immunoSEQ multiplex PCR; TCRdb keeps only in-frame clonotypes and omits some of them. For V, J and clone size, that table is used; D and trimming come from the DNA. The repertoire includes just under 350,000 clones, approximately 89% of them detected once, and less than 3.5% sits in the top ten. This clonotype originated in a woman under 30 who had recovered from COVID-19. Sequenced sample: peripheral blood.

CDR3 bases: TGTGCCAGCAGCTTAGCCGGGACTAGCGGGAGACATGAGCAGTTCTTC. This encodes CASSLAGTSGRHEQFF. The chain is built from TRBV7-2 and TRBJ2-1; 14 bases are shared with TRBD2. With 0 bases clipped from V and 8 bases from J, the junction kept 3 bases outside the gene matches. This CDR3 spans 16 amino acids. The germline CDR1 and CDR2 sequences are SGHTA and FQGNSA.